This TCR beta chain was observed in a study of shared clonotypes between healthy human individuals. Study conclusions and caveats: Clonotype sharing across a handful of donors was observed for 5% to 6.5% of naive CD4 clonotypes. Generation of non-shared clonotypes was less probable than generation of clonotypes shared by all four donors.

Repertoires were generated with immunoSEQ multiplex PCR, while TCRdb's copy carries only in-frame clones and drops some. The sample includes 2 million to 2.5 million clones, more than 80% seen only once; the top ten take around 0.4%. A CD45RA-negative memory subset and a CD45RA+ naive subset were separated from the CD4+ cells. CDR3 length: 14 residues. The germline CDR1 and CDR2 sequences are SGHTS and YDEGEE. Trimming left V 1 base short and J 1 base short, with 6 bases between. Points on this clone: Its antigen is not identified.

The J gene is TRBJ1-5, the V gene TRBV5-8; D unresolved. The receptor was derived from a man aged 18 to 35 in good health. Some clones in this sample may be carry-over from other donors' samples. Sequencing was carried out using naive CD4+ T cells from PBMCs. Subset given: CD45RA+ positively selected. The CDR3 region has the DNA TGTGCCAGCAGCTTGATGGGGAGCAATCAGCCCCAGCATTTT. Protein product: CASSLMGSNQPQHF.